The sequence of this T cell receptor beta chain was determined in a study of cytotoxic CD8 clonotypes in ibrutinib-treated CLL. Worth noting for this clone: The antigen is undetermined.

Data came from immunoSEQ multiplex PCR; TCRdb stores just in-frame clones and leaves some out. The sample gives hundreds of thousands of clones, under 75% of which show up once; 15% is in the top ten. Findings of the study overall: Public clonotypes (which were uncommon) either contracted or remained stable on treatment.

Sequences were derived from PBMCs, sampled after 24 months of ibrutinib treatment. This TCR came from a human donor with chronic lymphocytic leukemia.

The CDR3 here is CASSSSGREYEQYF. CDR3 DNA: TGTGCCAGCAGCTCAAGCGGGAGGGAATACGAGCAGTACTTC. The V call is TRBV13, the J call TRBJ2-7; 10 bases line up with TRBD2. CDR3 size: 14 residues. CDR1 is PRHDT and CDR2 is FYEKMQ in the germline V gene (reference sequence). With V trimmed by 4 bases and J by 4 bases, 4 bases remained unmatched.